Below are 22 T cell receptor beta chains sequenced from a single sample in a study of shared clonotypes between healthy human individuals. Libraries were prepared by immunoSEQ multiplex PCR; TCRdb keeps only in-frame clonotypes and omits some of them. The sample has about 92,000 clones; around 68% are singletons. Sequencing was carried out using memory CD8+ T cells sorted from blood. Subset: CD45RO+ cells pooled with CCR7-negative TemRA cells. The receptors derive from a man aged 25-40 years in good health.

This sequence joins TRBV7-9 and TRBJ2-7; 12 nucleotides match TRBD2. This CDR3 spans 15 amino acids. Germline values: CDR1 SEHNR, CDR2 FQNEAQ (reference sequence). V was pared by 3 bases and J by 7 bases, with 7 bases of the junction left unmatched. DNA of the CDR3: TGTGCCAGCAGCTTCCGACTAGCGGGAGTAGATGAGCAGTACTTC. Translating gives CASSFRLAGVDEQYF.

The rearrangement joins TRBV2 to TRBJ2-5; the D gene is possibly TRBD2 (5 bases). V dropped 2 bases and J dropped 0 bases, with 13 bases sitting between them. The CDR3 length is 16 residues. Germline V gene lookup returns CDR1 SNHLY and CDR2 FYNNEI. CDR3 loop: CASSERPAGYQETQYF. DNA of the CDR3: TGTGCCAGCAGTGAAAGACCGGCGGGTTACCAAGAGACCCAGTACTTC.

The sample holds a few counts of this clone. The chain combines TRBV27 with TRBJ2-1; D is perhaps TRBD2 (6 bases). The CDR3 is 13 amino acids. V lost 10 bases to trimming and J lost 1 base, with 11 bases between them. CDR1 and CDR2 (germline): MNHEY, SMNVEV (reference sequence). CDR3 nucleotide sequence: TGTGCCACCCTAGCGCAATCCTACAATGAGCAGTTCTTC. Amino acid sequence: CATLAQSYNEQFF.

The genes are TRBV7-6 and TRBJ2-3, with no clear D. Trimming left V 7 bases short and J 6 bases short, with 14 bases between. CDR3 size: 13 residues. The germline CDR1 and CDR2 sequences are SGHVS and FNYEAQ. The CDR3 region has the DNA TGTGCCAGCACCACCTCGGGCCAGGATACGCAGTATTTT. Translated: CASTTSGQDTQYF.

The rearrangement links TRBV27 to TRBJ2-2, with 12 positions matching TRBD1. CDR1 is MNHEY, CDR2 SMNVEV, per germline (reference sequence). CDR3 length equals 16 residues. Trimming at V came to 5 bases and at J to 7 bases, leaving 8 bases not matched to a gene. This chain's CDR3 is CASSTFGTGGFGELFF. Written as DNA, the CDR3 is TGTGCCAGCAGTACGTTCGGGACAGGGGGCTTCGGGGAGCTGTTTTTT.

CDR3 DNA: TGTGCCAGCAGGTTAACAGGGGCACGGATTGAGACCCAGTACTTC. Amino acid sequence: CASRLTGARIETQYF. The V and J genes are TRBV28 and TRBJ2-5; 7 nucleotides agree with TRBD1. This CDR3 has 15 amino acids. The ends lost 6 bases at V and 5 bases at J; junction bases unmatched: 12. From germline, CDR1 is MDHEN and CDR2 SYDVKM.

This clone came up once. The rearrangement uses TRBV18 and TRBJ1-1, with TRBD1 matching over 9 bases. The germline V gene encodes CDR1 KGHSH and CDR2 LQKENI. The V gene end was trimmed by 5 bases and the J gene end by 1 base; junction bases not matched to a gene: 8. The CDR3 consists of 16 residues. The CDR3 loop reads CASSDGQGIGNTEAFF. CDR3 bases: TGTGCCAGCTCAGACGGACAGGGGATAGGGAACACTGAAGCTTTCTTT.

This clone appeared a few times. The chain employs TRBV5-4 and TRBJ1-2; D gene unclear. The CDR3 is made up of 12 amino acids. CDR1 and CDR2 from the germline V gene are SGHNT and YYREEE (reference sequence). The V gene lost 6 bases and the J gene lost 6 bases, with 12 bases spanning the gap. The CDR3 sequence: CASTREAHGYTF. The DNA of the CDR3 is TGTGCCAGCACGCGGGAGGCGCATGGCTACACCTTC.

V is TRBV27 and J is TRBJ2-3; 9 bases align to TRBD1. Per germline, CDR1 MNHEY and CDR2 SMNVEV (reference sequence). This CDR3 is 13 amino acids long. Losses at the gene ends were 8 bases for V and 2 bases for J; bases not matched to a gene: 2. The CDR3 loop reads CASGTGITDTQYF. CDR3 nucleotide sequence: TGTGCCAGCGGGACAGGGATCACAGATACGCAGTATTTT.

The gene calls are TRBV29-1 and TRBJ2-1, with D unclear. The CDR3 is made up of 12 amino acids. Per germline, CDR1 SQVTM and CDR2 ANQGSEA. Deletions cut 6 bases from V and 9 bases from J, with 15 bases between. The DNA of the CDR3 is TGCAGCGTCCCGCTGAGGAAGGGTGAGCAGTTCTTC. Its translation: CSVPLRKGEQFF.

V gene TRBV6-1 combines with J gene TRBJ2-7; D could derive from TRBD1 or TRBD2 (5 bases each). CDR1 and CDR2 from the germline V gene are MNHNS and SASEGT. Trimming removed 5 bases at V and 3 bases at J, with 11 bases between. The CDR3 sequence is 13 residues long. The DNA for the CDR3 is TGTGCCAGCAGTTCCGGGGCCTACTACGAGCAGTACTTC. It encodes CASSSGAYYEQYF.

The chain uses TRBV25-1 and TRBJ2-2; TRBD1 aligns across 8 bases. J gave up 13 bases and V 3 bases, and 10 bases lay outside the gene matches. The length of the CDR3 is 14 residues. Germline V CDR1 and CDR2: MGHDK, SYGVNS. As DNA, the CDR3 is TGTGCCAGCAGTGACCAGCCCACAGGGGGAACGCTGTTTTTT. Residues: CASSDQPTGGTLFF. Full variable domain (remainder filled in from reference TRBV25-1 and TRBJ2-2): EADIYQTPRYLVIGTGKKITLECSQTMGHDKMYWYQQDPGMELHLIHYSYGVNSTEKGDLSSESTVSRIRTEHFPLTLESARPSHTSQYLCASSDQPTGGTLFFGEGSRLTVL.

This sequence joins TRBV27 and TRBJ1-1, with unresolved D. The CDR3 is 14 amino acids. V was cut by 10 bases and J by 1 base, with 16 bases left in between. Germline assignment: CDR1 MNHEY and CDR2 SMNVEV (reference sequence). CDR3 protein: CATLRGWGNTEAFF. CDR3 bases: TGTGCCACCCTCCGGGGATGGGGGAACACTGAAGCTTTCTTT.

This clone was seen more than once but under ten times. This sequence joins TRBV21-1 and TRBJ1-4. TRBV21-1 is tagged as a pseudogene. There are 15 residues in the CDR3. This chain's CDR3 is CASSKARPPNEKLFF. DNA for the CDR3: TGTGCCAGCAGCAAAGCGCGACCGCCGAATGAAAAACTGTTTTTT.

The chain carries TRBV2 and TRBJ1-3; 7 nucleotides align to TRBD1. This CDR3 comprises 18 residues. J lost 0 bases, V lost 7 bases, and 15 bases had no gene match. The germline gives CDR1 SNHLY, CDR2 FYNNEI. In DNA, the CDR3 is TGTGCCAGCAAATCGCGACAGGGCAATTCCCGCTCTGGAAACACCATATATTTT. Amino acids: CASKSRQGNSRSGNTIYF.

DNA for the CDR3: TGTGCCAGCAAATTATCGGGCGGCTACACCTTC. This codes for CASKLSGGYTF. The chain uses TRBV7-2 and TRBJ1-2; unclear D gene. The CDR3 is 11 amino acids. Germline values: CDR1 SGHTA, CDR2 FQGNSA. Trimming removed 7 bases at V and 8 bases at J, with 11 bases between.

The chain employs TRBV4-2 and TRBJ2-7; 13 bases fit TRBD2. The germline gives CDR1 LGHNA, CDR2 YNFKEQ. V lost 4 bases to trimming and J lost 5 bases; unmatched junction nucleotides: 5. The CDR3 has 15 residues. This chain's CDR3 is CASSRTSGSPNEQYF. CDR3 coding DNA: TGTGCCAGCAGCCGGACTAGCGGGAGTCCCAACGAGCAGTACTTC.

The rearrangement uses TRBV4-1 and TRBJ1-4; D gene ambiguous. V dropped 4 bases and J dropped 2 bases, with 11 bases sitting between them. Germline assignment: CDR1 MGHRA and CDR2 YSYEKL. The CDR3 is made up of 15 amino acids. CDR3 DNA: TGCGCCAGCAGCCCCCGACGGGTTACTAATGAAAAACTGTTTTTT. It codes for CASSPRRVTNEKLFF.

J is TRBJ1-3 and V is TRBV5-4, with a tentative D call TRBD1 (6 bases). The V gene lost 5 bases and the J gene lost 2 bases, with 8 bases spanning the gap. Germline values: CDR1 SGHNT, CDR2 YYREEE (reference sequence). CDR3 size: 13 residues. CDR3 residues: CASSSGAGNTIYF. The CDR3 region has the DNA TGTGCCAGCAGTTCAGGGGCTGGAAACACCATATATTTT.

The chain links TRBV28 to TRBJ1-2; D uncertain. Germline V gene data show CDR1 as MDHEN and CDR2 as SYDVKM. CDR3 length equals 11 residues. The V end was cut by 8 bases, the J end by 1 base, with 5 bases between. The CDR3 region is CASVNNYGYTF. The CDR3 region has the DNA TGTGCCAGCGTTAATAACTATGGCTACACCTTC.

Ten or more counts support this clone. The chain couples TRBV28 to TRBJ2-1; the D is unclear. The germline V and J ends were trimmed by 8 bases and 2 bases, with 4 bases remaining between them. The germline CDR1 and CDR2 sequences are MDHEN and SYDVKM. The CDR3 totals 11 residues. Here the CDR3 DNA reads TGTGCCAGCGGGACCTACAATGAGCAGTTCTTC. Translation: CASGTYNEQFF. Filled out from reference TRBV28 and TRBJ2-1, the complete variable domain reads DVKVTQSSRYLVKRTGEKVFLECVQDMDHENMFWYRQDPGLGLRLIYFSYDVKMKEKGDIPEGYSVSREKKERFSLILESASTNQTSMYLCASGTYNEQFFGPGTRLTVL.

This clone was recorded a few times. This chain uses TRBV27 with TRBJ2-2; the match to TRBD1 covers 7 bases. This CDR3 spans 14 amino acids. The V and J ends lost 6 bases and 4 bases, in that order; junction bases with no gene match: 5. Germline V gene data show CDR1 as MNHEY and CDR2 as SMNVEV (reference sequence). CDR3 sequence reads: CASSTRTGTGELFF. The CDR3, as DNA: TGTGCCAGCAGCACAAGGACAGGCACCGGGGAGCTGTTTTTT.